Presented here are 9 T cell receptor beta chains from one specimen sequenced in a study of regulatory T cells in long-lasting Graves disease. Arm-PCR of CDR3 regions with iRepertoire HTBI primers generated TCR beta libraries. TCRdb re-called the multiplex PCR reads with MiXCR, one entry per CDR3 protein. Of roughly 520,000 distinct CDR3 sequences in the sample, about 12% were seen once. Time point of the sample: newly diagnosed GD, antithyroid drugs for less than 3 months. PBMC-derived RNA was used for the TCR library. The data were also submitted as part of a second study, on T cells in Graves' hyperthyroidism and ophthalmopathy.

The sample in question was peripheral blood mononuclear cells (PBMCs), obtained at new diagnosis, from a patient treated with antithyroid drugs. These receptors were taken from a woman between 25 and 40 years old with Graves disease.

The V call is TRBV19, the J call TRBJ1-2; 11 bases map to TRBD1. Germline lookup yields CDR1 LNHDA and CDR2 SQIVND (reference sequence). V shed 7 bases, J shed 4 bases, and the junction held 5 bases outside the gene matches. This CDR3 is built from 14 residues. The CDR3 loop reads CASTWTGGAYGYTF. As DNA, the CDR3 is TGTGCCAGTACCTGGACAGGGGGCGCCTATGGCTACACCTTC.

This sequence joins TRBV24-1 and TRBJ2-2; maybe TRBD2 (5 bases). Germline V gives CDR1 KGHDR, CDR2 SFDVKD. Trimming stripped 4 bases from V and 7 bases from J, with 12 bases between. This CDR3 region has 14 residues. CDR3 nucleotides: TGTGCCACCAGTGAGAGGGAAACGGGCGGGGAGCTGTTTTTT. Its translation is CATSERETGGELFF.

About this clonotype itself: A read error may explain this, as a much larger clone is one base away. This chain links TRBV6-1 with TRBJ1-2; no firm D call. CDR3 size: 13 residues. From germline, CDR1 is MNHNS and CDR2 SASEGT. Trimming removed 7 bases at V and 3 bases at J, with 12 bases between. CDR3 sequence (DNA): TGTGCCAGCACTGGCAGACCCTACTATGGCTACACCTTC. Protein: CASTGRPYYGYTF.

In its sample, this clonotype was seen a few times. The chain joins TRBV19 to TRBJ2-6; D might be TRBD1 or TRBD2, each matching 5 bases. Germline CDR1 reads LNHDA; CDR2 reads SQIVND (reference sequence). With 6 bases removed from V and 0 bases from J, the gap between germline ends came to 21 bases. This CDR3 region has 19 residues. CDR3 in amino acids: CASSFGLGLALSGANVLTF. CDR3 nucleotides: TGTGCCAGTAGCTTCGGCTTGGGGCTAGCCCTCTCTGGGGCCAACGTCCTGACTTTC.

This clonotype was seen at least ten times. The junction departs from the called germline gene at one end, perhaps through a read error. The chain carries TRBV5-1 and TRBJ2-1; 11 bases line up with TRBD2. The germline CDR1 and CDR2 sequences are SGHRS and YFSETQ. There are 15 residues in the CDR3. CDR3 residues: CASSPGTSGYSEQFF. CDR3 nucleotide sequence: TGCGCCAGCAGCCCGGGGACTAGCGGTTACAGTGAGCAGTTCTTC.

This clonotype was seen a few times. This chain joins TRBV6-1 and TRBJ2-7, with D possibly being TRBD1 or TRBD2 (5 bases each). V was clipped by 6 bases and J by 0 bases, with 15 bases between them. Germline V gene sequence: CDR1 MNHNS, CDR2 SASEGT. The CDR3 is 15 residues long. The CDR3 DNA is TGTGCCAGCAGCTGGGGACGTCATAGCTCCTACGAGCAGTACTTC. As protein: CASSWGRHSSYEQYF.

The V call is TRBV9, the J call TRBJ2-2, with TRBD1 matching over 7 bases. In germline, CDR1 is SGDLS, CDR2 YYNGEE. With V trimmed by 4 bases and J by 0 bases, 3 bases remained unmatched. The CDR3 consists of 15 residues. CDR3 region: CASSPGQSNTGELFF. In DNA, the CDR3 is TGTGCCAGCAGCCCGGGACAGTCGAACACCGGGGAGCTGTTTTTT.

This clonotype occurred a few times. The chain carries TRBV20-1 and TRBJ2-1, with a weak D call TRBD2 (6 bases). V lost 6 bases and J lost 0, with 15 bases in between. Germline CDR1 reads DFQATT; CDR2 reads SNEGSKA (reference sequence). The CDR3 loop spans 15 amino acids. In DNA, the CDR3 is TGCAGTGCAACCGGGACTGATAGCTCCTACAATGAGCAGTTCTTC. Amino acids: CSATGTDSSYNEQFF.

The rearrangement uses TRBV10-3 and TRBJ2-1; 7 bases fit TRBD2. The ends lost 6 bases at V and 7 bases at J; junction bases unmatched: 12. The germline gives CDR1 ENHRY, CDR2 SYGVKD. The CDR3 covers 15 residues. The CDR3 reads CAISQLALWGNEQFF. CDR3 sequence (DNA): TGTGCCATCAGCCAACTAGCGTTATGGGGGAATGAGCAGTTCTTC.